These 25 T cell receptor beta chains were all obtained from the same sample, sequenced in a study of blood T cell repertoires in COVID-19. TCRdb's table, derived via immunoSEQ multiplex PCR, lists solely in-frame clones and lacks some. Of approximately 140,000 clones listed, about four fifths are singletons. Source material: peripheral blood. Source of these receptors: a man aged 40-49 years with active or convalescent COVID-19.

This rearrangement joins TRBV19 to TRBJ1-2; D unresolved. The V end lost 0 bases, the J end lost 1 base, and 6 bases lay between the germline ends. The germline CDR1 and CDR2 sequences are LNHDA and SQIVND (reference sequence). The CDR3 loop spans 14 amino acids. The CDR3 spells CASSIDVFNYGYTF. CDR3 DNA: TGTGCCAGTAGTATAGACGTCTTTAACTATGGCTACACCTTC. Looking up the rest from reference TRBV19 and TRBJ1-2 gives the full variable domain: DGGITQSPKYLFRKEGQNVTLSCEQNLNHDAMYWYRQDPGQGLRLIYYSQIVNDFQKGDIAEGYSVSREKKESFPLTVTSAQKNPTAFYLCASSIDVFNYGYTFGSGTRLTVV.

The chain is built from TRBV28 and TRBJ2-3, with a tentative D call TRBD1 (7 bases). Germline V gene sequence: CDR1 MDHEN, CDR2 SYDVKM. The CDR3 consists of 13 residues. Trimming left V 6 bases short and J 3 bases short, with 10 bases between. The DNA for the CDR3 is TGTGCCAGCAGACCAGGGGGGACAGATACGCAGTATTTT. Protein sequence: CASRPGGTDTQYF.

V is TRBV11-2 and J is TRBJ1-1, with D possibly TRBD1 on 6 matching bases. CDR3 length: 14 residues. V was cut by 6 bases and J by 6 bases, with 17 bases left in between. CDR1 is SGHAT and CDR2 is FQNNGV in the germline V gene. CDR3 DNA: TGTGCCAGCAGTCCAACACAGGGTTGGGCTGAAGCTTTCTTT. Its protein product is CASSPTQGWAEAFF.

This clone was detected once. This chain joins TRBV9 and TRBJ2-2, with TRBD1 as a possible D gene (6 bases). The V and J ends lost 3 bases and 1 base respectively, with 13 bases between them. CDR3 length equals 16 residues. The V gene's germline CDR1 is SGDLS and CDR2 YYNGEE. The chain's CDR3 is CASSGAGAQNTGELFF. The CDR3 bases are TGTGCCAGCAGCGGAGCAGGGGCCCAGAACACCGGGGAGCTGTTTTTT.

The CDR3 here is CASSLEPEAVYEQYF. The CDR3 nucleotides read TGTGCCAGCAGCTTGGAGCCAGAGGCCGTCTACGAGCAGTACTTC. The rearrangement joins TRBV5-8 to TRBJ2-7, with D unresolved. There are 15 residues in the CDR3. The V end was cut by 0 bases, the J end by 3 bases, with 13 bases between. CDR1 and CDR2 from the germline V gene are SGHTS and YDEGEE.

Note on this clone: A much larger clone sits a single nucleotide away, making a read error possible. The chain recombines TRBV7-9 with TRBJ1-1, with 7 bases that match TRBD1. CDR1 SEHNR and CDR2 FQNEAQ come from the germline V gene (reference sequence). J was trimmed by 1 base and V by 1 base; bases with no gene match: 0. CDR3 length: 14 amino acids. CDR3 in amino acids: CASSLGTGNTEAFF. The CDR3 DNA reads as TGTGCCAGCAGCTTAGGGACAGGGAACACTGAAGCTTTCTTT. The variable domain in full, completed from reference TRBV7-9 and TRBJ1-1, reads DTGVSQNPRHKITKRGQNVTFRCDPISEHNRLYWYRQTLGQGPEFLTYFQNEAQLEKSRLLSDRFSAERPKGSFSTLEIQRTEQGDSAMYLCASSLGTGNTEAFFGQGTRLTVV.

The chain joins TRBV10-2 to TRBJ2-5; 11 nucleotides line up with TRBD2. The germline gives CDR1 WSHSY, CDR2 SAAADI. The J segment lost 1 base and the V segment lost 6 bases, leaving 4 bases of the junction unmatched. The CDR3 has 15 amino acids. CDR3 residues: CASSRGLAAQETQYF. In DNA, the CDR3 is TGCGCCAGCAGCAGGGGACTAGCGGCCCAAGAGACCCAGTACTTC.

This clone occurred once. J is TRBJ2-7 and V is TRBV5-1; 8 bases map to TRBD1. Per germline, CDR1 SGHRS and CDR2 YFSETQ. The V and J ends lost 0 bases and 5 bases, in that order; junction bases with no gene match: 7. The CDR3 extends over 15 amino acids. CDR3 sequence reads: CASSLALQGENEQYF. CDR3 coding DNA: TGCGCCAGCAGCTTGGCGTTACAGGGGGAAAACGAGCAGTACTTC.

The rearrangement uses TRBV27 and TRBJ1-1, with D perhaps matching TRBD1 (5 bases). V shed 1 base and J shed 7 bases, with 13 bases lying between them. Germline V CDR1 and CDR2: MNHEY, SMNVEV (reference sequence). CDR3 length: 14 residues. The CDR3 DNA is TGTGCCAGCAGTTTATTTGAAGGGGCAGGTGAAGCTTTCTTT. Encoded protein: CASSLFEGAGEAFF.

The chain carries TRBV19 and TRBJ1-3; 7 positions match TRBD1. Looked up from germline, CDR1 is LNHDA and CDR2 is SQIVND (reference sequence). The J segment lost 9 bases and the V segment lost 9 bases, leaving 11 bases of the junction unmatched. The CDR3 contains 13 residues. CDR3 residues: CASGQVGAGTIYF. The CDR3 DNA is TGTGCCAGCGGACAGGTGGGGGCGGGCACCATATATTTT.

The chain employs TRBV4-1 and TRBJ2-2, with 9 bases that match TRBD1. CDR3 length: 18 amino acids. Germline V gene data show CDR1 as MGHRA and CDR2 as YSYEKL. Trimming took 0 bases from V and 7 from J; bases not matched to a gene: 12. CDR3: CASSQEEPGTGRGGELFF. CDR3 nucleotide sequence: TGCGCCAGCAGCCAAGAAGAGCCCGGGACAGGGCGAGGCGGGGAGCTGTTTTTT.

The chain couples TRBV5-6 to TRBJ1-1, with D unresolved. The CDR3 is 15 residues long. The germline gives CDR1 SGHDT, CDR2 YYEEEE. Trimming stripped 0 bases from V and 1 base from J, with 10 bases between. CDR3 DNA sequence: TGTGCCAGCAGCTTGGAACGCGGCTGGAACACTGAAGCTTTCTTT. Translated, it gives CASSLERGWNTEAFF.

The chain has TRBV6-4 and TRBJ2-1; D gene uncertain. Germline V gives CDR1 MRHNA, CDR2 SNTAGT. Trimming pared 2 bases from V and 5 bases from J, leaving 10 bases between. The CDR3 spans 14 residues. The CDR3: CASSDLGRNNEQFF. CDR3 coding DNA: TGTGCCAGCAGTGACCTAGGCAGAAACAATGAGCAGTTCTTC.

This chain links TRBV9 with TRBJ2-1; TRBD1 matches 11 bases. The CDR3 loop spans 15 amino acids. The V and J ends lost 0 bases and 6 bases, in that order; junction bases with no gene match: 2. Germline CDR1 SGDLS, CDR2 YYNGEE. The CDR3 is CASSVVGTGGNEQFF. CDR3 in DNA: TGTGCCAGCAGCGTAGTGGGGACAGGGGGCAATGAGCAGTTCTTC.

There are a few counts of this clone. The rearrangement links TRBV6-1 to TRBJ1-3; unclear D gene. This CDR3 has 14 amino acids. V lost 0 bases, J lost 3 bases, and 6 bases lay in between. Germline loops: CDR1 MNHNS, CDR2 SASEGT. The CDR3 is CASSEAINGNTIYF. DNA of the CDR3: TGTGCCAGCAGTGAAGCTATTAATGGAAACACCATATATTTT.

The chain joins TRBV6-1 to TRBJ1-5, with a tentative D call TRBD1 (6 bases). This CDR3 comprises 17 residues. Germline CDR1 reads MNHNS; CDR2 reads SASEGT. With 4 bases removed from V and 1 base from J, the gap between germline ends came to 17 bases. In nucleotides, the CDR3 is TGTGCCAGCAGTGGTGTAGCGGCGGGGGGCAGCAATCAGCCCCAGCATTTT. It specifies CASSGVAAGGSNQPQHF.

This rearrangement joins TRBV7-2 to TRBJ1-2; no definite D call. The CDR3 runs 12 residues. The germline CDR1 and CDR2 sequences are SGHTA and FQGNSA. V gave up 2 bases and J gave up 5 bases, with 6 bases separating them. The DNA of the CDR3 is TGTGCCAGCAGCTTAACCGAGTATGGCTACACCTTC. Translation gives CASSLTEYGYTF.

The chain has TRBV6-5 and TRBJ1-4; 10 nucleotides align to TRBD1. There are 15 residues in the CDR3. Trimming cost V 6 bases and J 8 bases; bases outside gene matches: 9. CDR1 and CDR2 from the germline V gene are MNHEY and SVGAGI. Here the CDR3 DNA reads TGTGCCAGCAGGGGACTAGGGACAGGGGAGGAAAAACTGTTTTTT. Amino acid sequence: CASRGLGTGEEKLFF.

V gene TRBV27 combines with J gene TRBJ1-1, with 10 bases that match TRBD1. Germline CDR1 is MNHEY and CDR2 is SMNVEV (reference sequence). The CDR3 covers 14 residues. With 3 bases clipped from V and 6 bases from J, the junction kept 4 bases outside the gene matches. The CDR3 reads CASSFPGQGAEAFF. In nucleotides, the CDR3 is TGTGCCAGCAGTTTCCCCGGACAGGGGGCTGAAGCTTTCTTT.

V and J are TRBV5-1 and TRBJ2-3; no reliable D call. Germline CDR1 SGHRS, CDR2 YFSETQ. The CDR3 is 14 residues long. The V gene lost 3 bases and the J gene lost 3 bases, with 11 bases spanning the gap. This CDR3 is CASSSADNTDTQYF. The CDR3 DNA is TGCGCCAGCAGCTCCGCCGACAATACAGATACGCAGTATTTT.

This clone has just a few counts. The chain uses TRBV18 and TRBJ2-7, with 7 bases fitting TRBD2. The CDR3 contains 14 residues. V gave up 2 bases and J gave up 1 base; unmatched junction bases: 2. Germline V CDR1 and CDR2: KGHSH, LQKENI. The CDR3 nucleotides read TGTGCCAGCTCACCATCCGGGGGGTCCTACGAGCAGTACTTC. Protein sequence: CASSPSGGSYEQYF.

CDR3 in amino acids: CASSQGGGNTEAFF. As DNA, the CDR3 is TGTGCCAGCAGCCAGGGAGGGGGGAACACTGAAGCTTTCTTT. The genes are TRBV3-1 (or the pseudogene TRBV3-2) and TRBJ1-1, with D perhaps matching TRBD1 (6 bases). Germline-derived CDR1 and CDR2 are LGHDT and YNNKEL (reference sequence). The CDR3 spans 14 residues. V was shortened by 3 bases and J by 1 base, with 9 bases between the two germline ends.

CDR3 coding DNA: TGTGCCAGCAGCAACCTGCTAAGAAGGGGTGAAGCTTTCTTT. This codes for CASSNLLRRGEAFF. The chain recombines TRBV6-5 with TRBJ1-1; D is perhaps TRBD1 (5 bases). V was clipped by 6 bases and J by 7 bases, with 18 bases between them. The germline V gene has CDR1 MNHEY and CDR2 SVGAGI. The CDR3 spans 14 residues.

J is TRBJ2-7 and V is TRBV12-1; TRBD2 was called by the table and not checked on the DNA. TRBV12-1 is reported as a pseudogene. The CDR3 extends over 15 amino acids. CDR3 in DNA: TGTGCCAGCAGCACTGGGACTAGCGGTTTCTACGAGCAGTACTTC. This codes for CASSTGTSGFYEQYF.

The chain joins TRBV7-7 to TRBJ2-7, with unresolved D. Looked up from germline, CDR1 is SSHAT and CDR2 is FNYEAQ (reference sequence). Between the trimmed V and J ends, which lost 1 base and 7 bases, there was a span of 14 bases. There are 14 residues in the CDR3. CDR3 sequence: CASSLEHLAGEQYF. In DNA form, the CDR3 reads TGTGCCAGCAGCTTAGAACACTTGGCAGGAGAGCAGTACTTC.